One and the same sample provided the 27 T cell receptor beta chains below, sequenced in a study of OX40 agonist ivuxolimab in advanced cancers. Clones were read by immunoSEQ multiplex PCR, and TCRdb kept only the in-frame ones, dropping some. This sample has roughly 56,000 clones, with around 75% found just once. The starting material was CD4+ or CD8+ T cells sorted from blood, obtained in a trial of the OX40 agonist ivuxolimab. The receptors stem from an adult with an advanced solid tumor such as melanoma, head and neck, liver or kidney cancer.

The chain joins TRBV18 to TRBJ1-5; D unclear. V was shortened by 3 bases and J by 1 base, with 7 bases between the two germline ends. CDR1 is KGHSH, CDR2 LQKENI, per germline. CDR3 size: 14 residues. In DNA form, the CDR3 reads TGTGCCAGCTCACCGCCAGAGAGCAATCAGCCCCAGCATTTT. Amino acid sequence: CASSPPESNQPQHF. The whole variable domain, filled in from reference TRBV18 and TRBJ1-5, reads NAGVMQNPRHLVRRRGQEARLRCSPMKGHSHVYWYRQLPEEGLKFMVYLQKENIIDESGMPKERFSAEFPKEGPSILRIQQVVRGDSAAYFCASSPPESNQPQHFGDGTRLSIL.

This rearrangement joins TRBV4-1 to TRBJ1-5; no firm D call. Germline-derived CDR1 and CDR2 are MGHRA and YSYEKL. The CDR3 extends over 14 amino acids. V lost 0 bases and J 4 bases, leaving 7 bases between the germline ends. In nucleotides, the CDR3 is TGCGCCAGCAGCCAAGACCCAGGAAATCAGCCCCAGCATTTT. Amino acids: CASSQDPGNQPQHF.

This clone appeared a single time. The chain employs TRBV10-3 and TRBJ2-3, with 8 bases identical to TRBD2. CDR3 length: 16 amino acids. V lost 5 bases, J lost 5 bases, and 12 bases stayed unmatched. CDR1 ENHRY and CDR2 SYGVKD come from the germline V gene. DNA for the CDR3: TGTGCCATCAGTAAGACTAGCGCGACGTTGCAAGATACGCAGTATTTT. Its protein product is CAISKTSATLQDTQYF.

The CDR3 region is CASSLAGTGRGEAFF. CDR3 coding DNA: TGCGCCAGCAGCTTGGCGGGGACAGGTAGGGGTGAAGCTTTCTTT. V and J are TRBV5-1 and TRBJ1-1; TRBD1 matches at 8 bases. The CDR3 spans 15 residues. The V segment lost 0 bases and the J segment 7 bases; nucleotides outside the gene matches: 8. The germline CDR1 and CDR2 sequences are SGHRS and YFSETQ.

J is TRBJ1-6 and V is TRBV7-9; a possible D gene is TRBD1 (6 bases). Looked up from germline, CDR1 is SEHNR and CDR2 is FQNEAQ (reference sequence). There are 17 residues in the CDR3. With 3 bases removed from V and 7 bases from J, the gap between germline ends came to 19 bases. The CDR3 bases are TGTGCCAGCAGCTTTGGGGGGGCGCGGAGTCTAAATTCACCCCTCCACTTT. This encodes CASSFGGARSLNSPLHF.

The genes are TRBV5-1 and TRBJ2-2; 8 bases agree with TRBD1. The germline CDR1 and CDR2 sequences are SGHRS and YFSETQ. The V segment lost 2 bases and the J segment 7 bases; nucleotides outside the gene matches: 4. This CDR3 is 14 amino acids long. The CDR3 DNA reads as TGCGCCAGCAGCTTCGGACAGGGAGTCGGGGAGCTGTTTTTT. Translated, it gives CASSFGQGVGELFF.

The chain recombines TRBV6-1 with TRBJ2-4; D remains ambiguous. With 3 bases removed from V and 4 bases from J, the gap between germline ends came to 4 bases. CDR1 and CDR2 (germline): MNHNS, SASEGT. The CDR3 is 12 amino acids. CDR3 protein: CASSEPKNIQYF. CDR3 nucleotide sequence: TGTGCCAGCAGTGAGCCTAAAAACATTCAGTACTTC.

The chain employs TRBV7-3 and TRBJ2-1, with 8 bases lining up with TRBD1. The CDR3 extends over 14 amino acids. With V trimmed by 4 bases and J by 8 bases, 7 bases remained unmatched. The germline V gene encodes CDR1 SGHTA and CDR2 FQGTGA. The CDR3 reads CASSSQGQGHEQFF. CDR3 DNA: TGTGCCAGCAGCTCGCAAGGACAGGGCCATGAGCAGTTCTTC.

J is TRBJ1-1 and V is TRBV30; D unresolved. This CDR3 is built from 12 residues. The V end lost 4 bases, the J end lost 3 bases, and 9 bases lay between the germline ends. Looked up from germline, CDR1 is GTSNPN and CDR2 is SVGIG (reference sequence). This CDR3 reads CAWISLYTEAFF. DNA of the CDR3: TGTGCCTGGATTAGCCTCTACACTGAAGCTTTCTTT.

This clone was found a few times. The chain carries TRBV6-6 and TRBJ2-5; TRBD2 might be the D (7 bases). The germline V and J ends were trimmed by 6 bases and 5 bases, with 19 bases remaining between them. This CDR3 comprises 15 residues. Germline assignment: CDR1 MNHNY and CDR2 SVGAGI (reference sequence). CDR3 DNA: TGTGCCAGCAGCCCAGGGGCGGGGGTCGTGGAGACCCAGTACTTC. Protein sequence: CASSPGAGVVETQYF.

This clone turned up a few times. CDR3 in DNA: TGTGCCATCAAACAATCGGGACTAGCGGGGGGGAATGAGCAGTTCTTC. Protein sequence: CAIKQSGLAGGNEQFF. V is TRBV10-3 and J is TRBJ2-1; 16 nucleotides match TRBD2. The CDR3 consists of 16 residues. Trimming cost V 7 bases and J 7 bases; bases outside gene matches: 7. The V gene's germline CDR1 is ENHRY and CDR2 SYGVKD.

This clone was seen more than once but under ten times. The V call is TRBV7-9, the J call TRBJ2-7, with D unresolved. The CDR3 has 12 amino acids. V lost 5 bases and J 1 base, leaving 6 bases between the germline ends. Germline V CDR1 and CDR2: SEHNR, FQNEAQ (reference sequence). CDR3 bases: TGTGCCAGCAGCCGGCAGTCCTACGAGCAGTACTTC. Its translation: CASSRQSYEQYF.

V and J are TRBV9 and TRBJ1-4; maybe TRBD1 (5 bases). Deletions cut 4 bases from V and 8 bases from J, with 15 bases between. This CDR3 is 14 amino acids long. Germline values: CDR1 SGDLS, CDR2 YYNGEE. The CDR3: CASSTGTVTEKLFF. Written as DNA, the CDR3 is TGTGCCAGCAGCACCGGGACTGTTACCGAAAAACTGTTTTTT.

The J gene is TRBJ2-1, the V gene TRBV7-3, with D perhaps matching TRBD2 (7 bases). The germline V gene encodes CDR1 SGHTA and CDR2 FQGTGA. Between the trimmed V and J ends, which lost 4 bases and 1 base, there was a span of 14 bases. This CDR3 comprises 16 residues. This CDR3 is CASSYSGRGSYNEQFF. CDR3 DNA: TGTGCCAGCAGCTACTCGGGGAGGGGGTCCTACAATGAGCAGTTCTTC.

For this clone: Compared with germline, one end of the junction differs, possibly owing to a read error. The CDR3: CASSLEVGVYGYTF. The CDR3 DNA reads TGTGCCAGCAGCCTAGAAGTAGGGGTCTATGGCTACACCTTC. This chain links TRBV11-2 with TRBJ1-2, with D possibly matching TRBD1 (5 bases). The CDR3 extends over 14 amino acids. Per the germline V gene, CDR1 is SGHAT and CDR2 is FQNNGV.

CDR3 bases: TGTGCCAGCAGTGTTCTAGCGGGATACTCCTACGAGCAGTACTTC. It yields the protein CASSVLAGYSYEQYF. This chain links TRBV2 with TRBJ2-7; 9 bases match TRBD2. V gave up 4 bases and J gave up 0 bases; unmatched junction bases: 4. The CDR3 loop spans 15 amino acids. Looked up from germline, CDR1 is SNHLY and CDR2 is FYNNEI. The variable domain in full, with the rest retrieved from reference TRBV2 and TRBJ2-7, is EPEVTQTPSHQVTQMGQEVILRCVPISNHLYFYWYRQILGQKVEFLVSFYNNEISEKSEIFDDQFSVERPDGSNFTLKIRSTKLEDSAMYFCASSVLAGYSYEQYFGPGTRLTVT.

The rearrangement uses TRBV2 and TRBJ1-5, with D tentatively TRBD1 (5 bases). Germline V lookup: CDR1 SNHLY, CDR2 FYNNEI. The CDR3 is 17 residues long. Between the trimmed V and J ends, which lost 5 bases and 0 bases, there was a span of 17 bases. In nucleotides, the CDR3 is TGTGCCAGCAGTCGGACCACAGGAGACTATAGCAATCAGCCCCAGCATTTT. The encoded protein is CASSRTTGDYSNQPQHF.

The rearrangement joins TRBV2 to TRBJ2-3; 7 bases are a match to TRBD1. The junction had 5 bases not matched to a gene; V was cut back by 1 base and J by 13 bases. Germline CDR1 SNHLY, CDR2 FYNNEI. The CDR3 covers 12 residues. The CDR3 loop is CASSEEEQGKYF. In DNA form, the CDR3 reads TGTGCCAGCAGTGAAGAAGAACAGGGGAAGTATTTT.

This clone appeared a single time. CDR3 nucleotides: TGCAGCGCCCTACCCCCGGGGGAGACCCAGTACTTC. This codes for CSALPPGETQYF. The chain carries TRBV29-1 and TRBJ2-5, with D tentatively TRBD2 (5 bases). The germline V and J ends were trimmed by 7 bases and 5 bases, with 14 bases remaining between them. Germline values: CDR1 SQVTM, CDR2 ANQGSEA. The CDR3 contains 12 residues.

The rearrangement links TRBV5-1 to TRBJ2-1; TRBD1 matches at 8 bases. CDR1 is SGHRS and CDR2 is YFSETQ in the germline V gene. V lost 3 bases, J lost 9 bases, and 11 bases stayed unmatched. The CDR3 runs to 15 residues. CDR3 nucleotide sequence: TGCGCCAGCAGCTCTGGACAGGGAATTTCCTTTGAGCAGTTCTTC. Amino acids: CASSSGQGISFEQFF.

This clone showed up just once. The genes are TRBV5-6 and TRBJ2-5; D call uncertain. The germline V gene has CDR1 SGHDT and CDR2 YYEEEE. CDR3 length: 15 residues. Trimming took 1 base from V and 5 from J, leaving 15 bases between them. The CDR3, as DNA: TGTGCCAGCAGCTTGCTGCGGCAGGCTGGGGAGACCCAGTACTTC. It yields the protein CASSLLRQAGETQYF.

The chain has TRBV2 and TRBJ2-7; 10 bases match TRBD2. Germline CDR1 is SNHLY and CDR2 is FYNNEI. The V and J ends lost 5 bases and 2 bases, in that order; junction bases with no gene match: 9. CDR3 length: 16 amino acids. CDR3 nucleotides: TGTGCCAGCAGTCCGGGGGTAGCGGGGGGACCCTACGAGCAGTACTTC. Translating it yields CASSPGVAGGPYEQYF.

The chain combines TRBV30 with TRBJ2-2; D may be TRBD2 (5 bases). Germline CDR1 is GTSNPN and CDR2 is SVGIG (reference sequence). Trimming removed 2 bases from V and 7 bases from J, with 11 bases in between. The CDR3 is 13 residues long. CDR3 sequence reads: CAWSSGSGGELFF. The DNA for the CDR3 is TGTGCCTGGAGTTCGGGGTCGGGCGGGGAGCTGTTTTTT.

J is TRBJ1-4 and V is TRBV19; TRBD1 matches at 12 bases. CDR1 is LNHDA and CDR2 is SQIVND in the germline V gene (reference sequence). J gave up 7 bases and V 11 bases, and 8 bases lay outside the gene matches. The CDR3 has 14 residues. The CDR3 loop is CAAWGTGGIEKLFF. For the CDR3, the DNA is TGTGCCGCATGGGGGACAGGGGGCATTGAAAAACTGTTTTTT.

The chain links TRBV5-1 to TRBJ1-3, with D possibly being TRBD1 (5 bases). The ends were cut back, 6 bases at V and 0 bases at J, with 22 bases in the middle. Per germline, CDR1 SGHRS and CDR2 YFSETQ. The CDR3 length is 18 residues. CDR3 nucleotide sequence: TGCGCCAGCACCCGAACTTCGGGGCAGGACGCCTCTGGAAACACCATATATTTT. This gives the protein CASTRTSGQDASGNTIYF.

The chain is built from TRBV27 and TRBJ1-4; the D is unclear. This CDR3 is 14 amino acids long. Germline lookup yields CDR1 MNHEY and CDR2 SMNVEV (reference sequence). Trimming stripped 2 bases from V and 8 bases from J, with 12 bases between. CDR3 DNA sequence: TGTGCCAGCAGTTTAATTTTCGGGGTCGAAAAACTGTTTTTT. Translated, it gives CASSLIFGVEKLFF.

The rearrangement joins TRBV2 to TRBJ1-1; no clear D gene. There are 14 residues in the CDR3. CDR1 is SNHLY, CDR2 FYNNEI, per germline. The V gene lost 6 bases and the J gene lost 1 base, with 12 bases spanning the gap. The CDR3 region is CASSRRGENTEAFF. CDR3 nucleotide sequence: TGTGCCAGCAGCCGTCGGGGTGAGAACACTGAAGCTTTCTTT.